The next 8 T cell receptor beta chains were all read from a single sample in a study of shared T cell receptors in the human thymus. Clones were read by immunoSEQ multiplex PCR, and TCRdb kept only the in-frame ones, dropping some. The sample holds hundreds of thousands of clones, 87% seen once. These data also formed part of another study, on human thymus T cells.

The material sequenced was thymocytes. Receptors were obtained from a boy younger than two with a congenital heart defect.

The chain couples TRBV5-4 to TRBJ2-3; D might be TRBD2 (7 bases). The CDR3 extends over 11 amino acids. V gave up 7 bases and J gave up 7 bases, with 10 bases separating them. Germline V gene sequence: CDR1 SGHNT, CDR2 YYREEE (reference sequence). Here the CDR3 reads CASGGANTQYF. The CDR3 nucleotides read TGTGCCAGCGGGGGGGCGAATACGCAGTATTTT.

The chain couples TRBV14 to TRBJ1-1; tentative D call: TRBD1 (5 bases). Trimming took off 0 bases at V and 6 bases at J, with 17 bases between the two ends. This CDR3 region has 16 residues. Germline V lookup: CDR1 SGHDN, CDR2 FVKESK. CDR3 protein: CASSQDGLGRGPEAFF. In DNA, the CDR3 is TGTGCCAGCAGCCAAGATGGGTTGGGGAGGGGTCCTGAAGCTTTCTTT.

About this clone itself: Other nucleotide sequences in the sample specify the same CDR3. The chain has TRBV7-2 and TRBJ2-7; 8 bases fit TRBD1. V lost 3 bases to trimming and J lost 4 bases; unmatched junction nucleotides: 2. This CDR3 is 13 amino acids long. The germline CDR1 and CDR2 sequences are SGHTA and FQGNSA. CDR3 region: CASSLTGAYEQYF. The CDR3 region has the DNA TGTGCCAGCAGCTTGACAGGGGCGTACGAGCAGTACTTC. Looking up the rest from reference TRBV7-2 and TRBJ2-7 gives the full variable domain: GAGVSQSPSNKVTEKGKDVELRCDPISGHTALYWYRQSLGQGLEFLIYFQGNSAPDKSGLPSDRFSAERTGGSVSTLTIQRTQQEDSAVYLCASSLTGAYEQYFGPGTRLTVT.

CDR3: CAWSELAGGPPSSYNEQFF. The CDR3 nucleotides are TGTGCCTGGAGTGAACTAGCGGGGGGGCCCCCTAGCTCCTACAATGAGCAGTTCTTC. The chain employs TRBV30 and TRBJ2-1, with 13 bases matching TRBD2. CDR3 size: 19 residues. CDR1 is GTSNPN, CDR2 SVGIG, per germline (reference sequence). The J segment lost 0 bases and the V segment lost 1 base, leaving 9 bases of the junction unmatched.

The rearrangement uses TRBV14 and TRBJ2-7; tentatively, D is TRBD1 (6 bases). The germline V and J ends were trimmed by 1 base and 4 bases, with 14 bases remaining between them. The CDR3 totals 15 residues. CDR1 and CDR2 from the germline V gene are SGHDN and FVKESK. CDR3 DNA sequence: TGTGCCAGCAGCCAAGGATCCCAGGGGAAATACGAGCAGTACTTC. Translating it yields CASSQGSQGKYEQYF.

The chain is built from TRBV25-1 and TRBJ1-1; 8 positions agree with TRBD1. The CDR3 runs to 14 residues. The germline V gene encodes CDR1 MGHDK and CDR2 SYGVNS. Trimming took 3 bases from V and 11 from J; bases not matched to a gene: 11. The CDR3 protein is CASSDRQGACGAFF. In DNA form, the CDR3 reads TGTGCCAGCAGTGATCGTCAGGGGGCGTGCGGGGCTTTCTTT.

The chain employs TRBV30 and TRBJ2-1, with 14 bases identical to TRBD2. V was pared by 1 base and J by 5 bases, with 4 bases of the junction left unmatched. There are 16 residues in the CDR3. The germline gives CDR1 GTSNPN, CDR2 SVGIG (reference sequence). This CDR3 reads CAWSGTSGGLHNEQFF. CDR3 in DNA: TGTGCCTGGAGTGGGACTAGCGGGGGGTTACACAATGAGCAGTTCTTC. The full variable domain, completed using reference TRBV30 and TRBJ2-1, is SQTIHQWPATLVQPVGSPLSLECTVEGTSNPNLYWYRQAAGRGLQLLFYSVGIGQISSEVPQNLSASRPQDRQFILSSKKLLLSDSGFYLCAWSGTSGGLHNEQFFGPGTRLTVL.

The rearrangement joins TRBV11-3 to TRBJ1-2; D might be TRBD1 (5 bases). From germline, CDR1 is SGHNT and CDR2 YENEEA. The germline V and J ends were trimmed by 3 bases and 3 bases, with 14 bases remaining between them. The CDR3 is 15 amino acids. The CDR3 region has the DNA TGTGCCAGCAGCTTGCCTCGGCCCAGGGACTATGGCTACACCTTC. Its protein product is CASSLPRPRDYGYTF.